This T cell receptor (beta chain) was captured by sequencing in a study of Ad26.COV2.S vaccination and SARS-CoV-2 variants (dated by TCRdb to the early 2020s). For the study in its entirety: Vaccine-arm donors came from COV1001, a multicentre, randomized, double-blind, placebo-controlled phase I-IIa trial of Ad26.COV2.S in healthy adults. The specificity and breadth of SARS-CoV-2-reactive T cell receptors after Ad26.COV2.S vaccination were assessed by TCRbeta repertoire sequencing. The TCR-sequenced set comprised around 30 samples: some 20 Ad26.COV2.S vaccine recipients, 5 placebo recipients and 8 SARS-CoV-2 convalescent individuals. Dosing of Ad26.COV2.S was intramuscular, at either 5x10^10 or 1x10^11 viral particles, delivered as one shot or as two shots spaced 56 days apart. Blinding of investigators to trial group allocation was maintained during experiments and outcome assessment. Participants in the trial were split at random into five groups of five each, receiving low-dose or high-dose Ad26.COV2.S once or twice, or else placebo on both occasions.

The immunoSEQ Assay was used to sequence TCRbeta CDR3 regions. After extraction, genomic DNA underwent amplification by bias-controlled multiplex PCR, followed by high-throughput sequencing. The authors' pipeline ran thus. Collapsing and filtering of sequences were performed to quantify the absolute abundance of each unique TCRbeta CDR3 region. T cell fraction was estimated by normalization of TCRbeta template counts to usable DNA, with usable DNA being measured through amplification of reference genes present in all nucleated cells. Repertoire TCRs were annotated as SARS-CoV-2-specific by exact matching of V gene, CDR3 amino acid sequence and J gene to a known reactive TCR set. MIRA supplied the reference SARS-CoV-2 TCR set, which was filtered for enrichment in COVID-19-positive ImmuneCODE repertoires so that public or cross-reactive TCRs were removed. Using the MIRA antigens, annotated TCRs were further analysed by specific ORF or by position within an ORF. Depth was the summed frequency of annotated unique rearrangements, while breadth was defined as annotated unique rearrangements over total unique productive rearrangements. TCR breadth was compared between groups using two-sided Wilcoxon rank-sum tests. The table was pulled from immuneACCESS by TCRdb, which kept in-frame rearrangements only. Such tables lose some clones; where checked, under half of the loss comes from unresolved V genes, and the rest has no known cause. V and J calls and clone size come straight from that table; D and trimming were deduced from the DNA. The sample table records some 500,000 clones; nearly 90% of these occur just once. The top ten hold approximately 2.5% of the sample.

This clone was found once. The target of this receptor is not known. No qualities accompany the bases; no much larger clone lies one base away. What the work shows at the level of the full study, not this receptor alone: Vaccine and placebo recipients had comparable non-spike TCR breadth, which fits with the vaccine containing only spike. The authors noted that the TCR breadth and depth analyses may have underestimated total T cell responses. Substantial breadth of spike-specific CD8+ and CD4+ T cell responses was reported after vaccination. The study was not powered for comparison of responses between vaccine doses or regimens. Compared with placebo recipients, Ad26.COV2.S recipients showed higher spike-specific TCR breadth (P = 0.0014).

The CDR3, cysteine through phenylalanine, is 14 amino acids long. Only the CDR3 portion is preserved as DNA: 42 bases, with reading frame beginning at the first base. For CDR1 and CDR2, the germline V gene (reference sequence) lists LNHDA and SQIVND. V lost 5 bases and J lost 1 base; the stretch between them is 11 bases long. Read against the paper, the sample's treatment or condition label means: around 19 received Ad26.COV2.S at low or high dose, single or two shots; about 5 received placebo; per-sample allocation not given. For vaccine and placebo recipients, repertoires were sequenced using samples collected on day 63 after the first injection. In Cohort 1b, about 27 adults aged 18-55 years were enrolled at a single site in Boston, USA, between 29 July and 7 August 2020. Ad26.COV2.S was a replication-incompetent adenovirus type 26 vector expressing a prefusion-stabilized SARS-CoV-2 spike protein from the original Wuhan strain.

The V gene is TRBV19 and the J gene is TRBJ1-1; the D gene identity is not certain. This sequence was found in a person aged 18-65 years who received the Ad26.COV2.S COVID-19 vaccine or a placebo. Sequenced material: peripheral blood, taken in a trial of Ad26.COV2.S vaccine versus placebo. CDR3 region: CASSPRTSNTEAFF. The DNA sequence is TGTGCCAGTAGTCCCCGGACCTCGAACACTGAAGCTTTCTTT.